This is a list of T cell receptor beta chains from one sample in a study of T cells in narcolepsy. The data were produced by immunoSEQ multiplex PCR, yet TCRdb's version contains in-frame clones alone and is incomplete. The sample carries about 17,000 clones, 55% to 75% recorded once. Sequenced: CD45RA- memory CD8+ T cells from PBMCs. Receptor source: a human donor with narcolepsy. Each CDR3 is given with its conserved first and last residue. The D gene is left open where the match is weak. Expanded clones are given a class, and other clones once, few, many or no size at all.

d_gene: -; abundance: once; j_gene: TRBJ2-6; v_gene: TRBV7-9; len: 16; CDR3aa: CATKAGRYSGANVLTF; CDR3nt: TGTGCCACAAAAGCTGGGCGCTACTCTGGGGCCAACGTCCTGACTTTC
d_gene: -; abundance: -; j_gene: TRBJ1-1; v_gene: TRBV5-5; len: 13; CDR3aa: CATSWGSESEAFF; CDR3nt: TGTGCCACCTCATGGGGGTCAGAATCTGAAGCTTTCTTT
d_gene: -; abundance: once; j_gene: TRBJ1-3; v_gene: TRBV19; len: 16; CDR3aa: CASSIRAGRSGNTIYF; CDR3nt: TGTGCCAGTAGTATCCGGGCAGGTCGCTCTGGAAACACCATATATTTT
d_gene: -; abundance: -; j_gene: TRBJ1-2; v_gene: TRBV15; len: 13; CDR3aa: CATSSGSLYGYTF; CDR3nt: TGTGCCACCAGCTCCGGCAGCCTCTATGGCTACACCTTC
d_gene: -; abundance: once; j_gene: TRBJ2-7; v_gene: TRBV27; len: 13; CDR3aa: CASSLTVFYEQYF; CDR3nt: TGTGCCAGCAGTCTGACAGTTTTCTACGAGCAGTACTTC
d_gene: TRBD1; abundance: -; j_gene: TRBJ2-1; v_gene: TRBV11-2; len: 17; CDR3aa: CASSLGSGTDIYNEQFF; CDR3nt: TGTGCCAGCAGCTTAGGTTCTGGGACAGATATTTACAATGAGCAGTTCTTC
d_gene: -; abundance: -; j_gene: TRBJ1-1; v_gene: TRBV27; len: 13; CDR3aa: CASSLGQRTEAFF; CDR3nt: TGTGCCAGCAGTTTAGGGCAGCGGACTGAAGCTTTCTTT
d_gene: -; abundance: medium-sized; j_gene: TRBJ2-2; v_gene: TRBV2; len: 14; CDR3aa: CASSEAGAVGELFF; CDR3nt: TGTGCCAGCAGTGAAGCAGGCGCTGTCGGGGAGCTGTTTTTT
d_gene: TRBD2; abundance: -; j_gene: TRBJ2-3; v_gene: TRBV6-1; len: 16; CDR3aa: CASSEATGGAPDTQYF; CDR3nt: TGTGCCAGCAGTGAAGCTACCGGGGGGGCCCCAGATACGCAGTATTTT
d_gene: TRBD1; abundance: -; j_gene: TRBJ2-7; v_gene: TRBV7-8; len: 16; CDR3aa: CASSLQGDRDTYEQYF; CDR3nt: TGTGCCAGCAGCCTCCAGGGGGACAGGGATACCTACGAGCAGTACTTC
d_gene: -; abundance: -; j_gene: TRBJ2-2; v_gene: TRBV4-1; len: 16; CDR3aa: CASSQDIRGYTGELFF; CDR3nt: TGCGCCAGCAGCCAAGATATCAGGGGTTACACCGGGGAGCTGTTTTTT
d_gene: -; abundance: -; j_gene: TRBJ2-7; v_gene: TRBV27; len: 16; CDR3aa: CASSLSPDGFSYEQYF; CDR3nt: TGTGCCAGCAGTTTATCCCCGGACGGATTCTCCTACGAGCAGTACTTC
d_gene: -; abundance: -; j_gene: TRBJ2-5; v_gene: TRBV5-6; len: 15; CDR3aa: CASRPPGRQQETQYF; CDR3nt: TGTGCCAGCAGGCCACCGGGACGACAACAAGAGACCCAGTACTTC
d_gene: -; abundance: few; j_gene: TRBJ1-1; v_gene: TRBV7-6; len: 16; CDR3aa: CASSLAPSTVNTEAFF; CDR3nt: TGTGCCAGCAGCTTAGCCCCCTCGACAGTGAACACTGAAGCTTTCTTT
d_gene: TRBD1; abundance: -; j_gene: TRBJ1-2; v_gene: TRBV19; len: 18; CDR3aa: CASSARPPDFRQGQGYTF; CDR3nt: TGTGCCAGTAGTGCGCGCCCCCCCGACTTTCGACAGGGGCAAGGCTACACCTTC
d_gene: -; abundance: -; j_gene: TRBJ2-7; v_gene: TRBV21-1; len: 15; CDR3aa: CASSTGPPHLYEQYF; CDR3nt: TGTGCCAGCAGCACTGGACCCCCTCATCTCTACGAGCAGTACTTC
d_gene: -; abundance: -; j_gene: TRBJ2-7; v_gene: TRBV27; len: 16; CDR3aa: CASSLSGDVSSYEQYF; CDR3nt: TGTGCCAGCAGCCTCTCCGGGGACGTTAGCTCCTACGAGCAGTACTTC
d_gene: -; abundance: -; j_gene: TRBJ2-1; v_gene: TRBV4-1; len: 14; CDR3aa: CASSQPGLYNEQFF; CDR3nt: TGCGCCAGCAGCCAGCCCGGACTGTACAATGAGCAGTTCTTC
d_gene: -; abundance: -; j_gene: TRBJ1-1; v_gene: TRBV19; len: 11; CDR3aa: CASSGSTEAFF; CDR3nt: TGTGCCAGTAGTGGGAGCACTGAAGCTTTCTTT
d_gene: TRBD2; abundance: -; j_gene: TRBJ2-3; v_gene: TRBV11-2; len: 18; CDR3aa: CASSTRPVISGSSDTQYF; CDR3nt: TGTGCCAGCAGCACTCGCCCCGTCATAAGCGGGAGTTCAGATACGCAGTATTTT
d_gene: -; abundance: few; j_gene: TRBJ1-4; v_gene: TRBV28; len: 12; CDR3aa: CASSLGREKLFF; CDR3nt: TGTGCCAGCAGTTTAGGACGTGAAAAACTGTTTTTT
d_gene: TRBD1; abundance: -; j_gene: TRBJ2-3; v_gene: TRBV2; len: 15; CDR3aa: CASSDQGASTDTQYF; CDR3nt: TGTGCCAGCAGTGACCAGGGGGCTAGCACAGATACGCAGTATTTT
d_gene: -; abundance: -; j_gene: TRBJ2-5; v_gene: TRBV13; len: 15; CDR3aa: CASSPPTRGVETQYF; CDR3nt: TGTGCCAGCAGCCCCCCGACTAGGGGGGTCGAGACCCAGTACTTC
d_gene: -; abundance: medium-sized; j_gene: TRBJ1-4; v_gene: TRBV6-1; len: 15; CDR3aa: CASSEGGSWEEKLFF; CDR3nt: TGTGCCAGCAGTGAAGGAGGGTCCTGGGAGGAAAAACTGTTTTTT
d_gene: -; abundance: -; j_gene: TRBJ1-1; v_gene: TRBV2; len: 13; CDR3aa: CASRGVQNTEAFF; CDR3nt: TGTGCCAGCCGGGGGGTGCAGAACACTGAAGCTTTCTTT
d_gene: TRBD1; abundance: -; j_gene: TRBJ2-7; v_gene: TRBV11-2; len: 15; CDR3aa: CASSPQGQGRYEQYF; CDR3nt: TGTGCCAGCAGCCCCCAGGGACAGGGGAGATACGAGCAGTACTTC
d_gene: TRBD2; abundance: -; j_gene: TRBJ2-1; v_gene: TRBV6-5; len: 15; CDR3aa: CASSLGRGGGNEQFF; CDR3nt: TGTGCCAGCAGTCTAGGGCGGGGGGGCGGCAATGAGCAGTTCTTC
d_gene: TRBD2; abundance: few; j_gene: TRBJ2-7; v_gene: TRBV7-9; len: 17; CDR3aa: CASSLFPAGLVFGEQYF; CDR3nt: TGTGCCAGCAGCTTATTTCCTGCGGGACTAGTTTTCGGCGAGCAGTACTTC
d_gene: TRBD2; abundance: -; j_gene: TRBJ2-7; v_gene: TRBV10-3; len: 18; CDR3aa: CAISDSPLTSGASYEQYF; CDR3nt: TGTGCCATCAGTGATTCGCCCCTGACTAGCGGGGCATCCTACGAGCAGTACTTC
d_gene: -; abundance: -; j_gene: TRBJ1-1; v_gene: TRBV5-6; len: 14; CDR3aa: CASSLALRETEAFF; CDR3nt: TGTGCCAGCAGCTTGGCTCTACGGGAGACTGAAGCTTTCTTT
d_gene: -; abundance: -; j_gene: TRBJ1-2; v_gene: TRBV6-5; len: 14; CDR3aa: CASSYVSEPAGYTF; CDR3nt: TGTGCCAGCAGTTACGTGTCGGAGCCGGCTGGCTACACCTTC
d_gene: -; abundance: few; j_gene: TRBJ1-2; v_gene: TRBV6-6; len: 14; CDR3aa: CASSPIKGRDGYTF; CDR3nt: TGTGCCAGCAGCCCCATCAAAGGGAGGGATGGCTACACCTTC